These 10 T cell receptor beta chains were sequenced from one sample in a study of response to subunit inactivated influenza vaccine. TCRdb redid the calling of the RT-PCR reads with MiXCR, one entry per CDR3 protein. The profile covers about 520,000 distinct CDR3 sequences, with around 7.9% appearing a single time and around 13% taken by the ten largest. Sample: PBMCs from blood, taken roughly 24 months after vaccination. All receptors derive from a man between 50 and 70 years old who received an inactivated influenza vaccine.

The rearrangement joins TRBV15 to TRBJ2-1; D call uncertain. V was cut by 3 bases and J by 2 bases, with 11 bases left in between. The V gene's germline CDR1 is LNHNV and CDR2 YYDKDF (reference sequence). The CDR3 covers 15 residues. The CDR3, as DNA: TGTGCCACCAGCAGTGGGCTGGATCCCTACAATGAGCAGTTCTTC. Its translation: CATSSGLDPYNEQFF.

This rearrangement joins TRBV7-2 to TRBJ2-7; no clear D gene. Germline V gene lookup returns CDR1 SGHTA and CDR2 FQGNSA. V lost 0 bases and J lost 2, with 8 bases in between. The CDR3 runs to 14 residues. The CDR3 sequence is CASSLASQAYEQYF. CDR3 bases: TGTGCCAGCAGCTTAGCCAGCCAGGCCTACGAGCAGTACTTC.

This clonotype has at least ten counts. The chain employs TRBV4-3 and TRBJ2-1; TRBD1 agrees at 10 bases. Trimming cost V 6 bases and J 5 bases; bases outside gene matches: 13. The CDR3 loop spans 17 amino acids. Germline V CDR1 and CDR2: LGHNA, YSLEER. The CDR3 region is CASSPRTPGTGDNEQFF. Here the CDR3 DNA reads TGCGCCAGCAGTCCAAGAACCCCCGGGACAGGGGACAATGAGCAGTTCTTC.

This clonotype was counted ten times or more. The chain has TRBV7-2 and TRBJ1-6; possible D gene TRBD1, 5 bases. V was shortened by 0 bases and J by 8 bases, with 11 bases between the two germline ends. From germline, CDR1 is SGHTA and CDR2 FQGNSA. The CDR3 runs 15 residues. CDR3 sequence reads: CASSLAQGIDSPLHF. The CDR3 nucleotides are TGTGCCAGCAGCTTAGCGCAGGGAATCGATTCACCCCTCCACTTT.

The chain couples TRBV7-8 to TRBJ2-1, with 9 bases identical to TRBD2. V trimming: 5 bases; J trimming: 6 bases; junction bases outside the gene matches: 14. This CDR3 has 17 amino acids. Germline-derived CDR1 and CDR2 are SGHVS and FQNEAQ. Written as DNA, the CDR3 is TGTGCCAGCAGCCCCCGGAGAGGGCGGGAGGGGGGCAATGAGCAGTTCTTC. Its protein is CASSPRRGREGGNEQFF.

The sample holds a few counts of this clonotype. The gene calls are TRBV25-1 and TRBJ1-5, with D possibly being TRBD1 (6 bases). Germline V gene data show CDR1 as MGHDK and CDR2 as SYGVNS. The CDR3 spans 16 residues. The V gene lost 4 bases and the J gene lost 4 bases, with 17 bases spanning the gap. In nucleotides, the CDR3 is TGTGCCAGCAGTGTCCCACAGGGAATTAAAAATCAGCCCCAGCATTTT. Translation: CASSVPQGIKNQPQHF.

Only a few counts were recorded for this clonotype. The J gene is TRBJ2-7, the V gene TRBV27; 10 bases line up with TRBD1. Germline V gene lookup returns CDR1 MNHEY and CDR2 SMNVEV (reference sequence). J gave up 3 bases and V 10 bases, and 6 bases lay outside the gene matches. This CDR3 contains 13 residues. CDR3 coding DNA: TGTGCCACGGGGGACAGGGGTCGCTACGAGCAGTACTTC. It specifies CATGDRGRYEQYF.

This clonotype was observed many times. The J gene is TRBJ2-7, the V gene TRBV27; 7 nucleotides align to TRBD2. The germline gives CDR1 MNHEY, CDR2 SMNVEV (reference sequence). This CDR3 is built from 16 residues. The V and J ends lost 2 bases and 3 bases, in that order; junction bases with no gene match: 10. The CDR3: CASSLGLAESNYEQYF. As DNA, the CDR3 is TGTGCCAGCAGTTTAGGGCTAGCGGAGTCAAACTACGAGCAGTACTTC.

This clonotype was detected ten times or more. The rearrangement links TRBV28 to TRBJ2-7; 8 nucleotides match TRBD1. Germline CDR1 MDHEN, CDR2 SYDVKM. With V trimmed by 4 bases and J by 4 bases, 6 bases remained unmatched. The CDR3 has 14 residues. The CDR3 reads CASSSGQGPYEQYF. The CDR3 bases are TGTGCCAGCAGTTCAGGACAGGGCCCGTACGAGCAGTACTTC.

The table lists this clonotype with many counts. This rearrangement joins TRBV27 to TRBJ2-7; D call uncertain. Trimming removed 2 bases at V and 2 bases at J, with 7 bases between. Germline V gives CDR1 MNHEY, CDR2 SMNVEV (reference sequence). This CDR3 spans 13 amino acids. Here the CDR3 DNA reads TGTGCCAGCAGTTTACGGCTGACCTACGAGCAGTACTTC. Translated: CASSLRLTYEQYF.